This T cell receptor beta chain originates from a study of post-analysis software for immune sequencing data. The overall study: The cohort encompassed relapsing-remitting, secondary progressive and progressive-relapsing multiple sclerosis disease courses. Study-level points and caveats: Five or six TRBV segments, including TRBV5-6, TRBV5-1 and TRBV20-1, were more frequent in patients than controls. Controls significantly exceeded multiple sclerosis patients in normalized Chao1 diversity.

Tagging with unique molecular identifiers was a feature of the TCR beta cDNA libraries. It was from about 0.94 to 9.7 million T cells that some 500,000 cDNA molecules came. TCRdb reprocessed the PCR reads with MiXCR, giving one entry per CDR3 protein. The table has about 540,000 distinct CDR3 sequences, roughly 34% seen once. This clonotype was seen more than once but under ten times. Its target is unknown. The germline V gene encodes CDR1 SNHLY and CDR2 FYNNEI. V was clipped by 4 bases and J by 5 bases, with 8 bases between them. This CDR3 has 12 residues. The V gene is TRBV2, the J gene TRBJ1-1; D not certain. This sequence was found in a girl younger than 18 with multiple sclerosis. Sequencing was carried out using blood. Here the CDR3 reads CASSGPLTEAFF. CDR3 coding DNA: TGTGCCAGCAGTGGCCCACTTACTGAAGCTTTCTTT.